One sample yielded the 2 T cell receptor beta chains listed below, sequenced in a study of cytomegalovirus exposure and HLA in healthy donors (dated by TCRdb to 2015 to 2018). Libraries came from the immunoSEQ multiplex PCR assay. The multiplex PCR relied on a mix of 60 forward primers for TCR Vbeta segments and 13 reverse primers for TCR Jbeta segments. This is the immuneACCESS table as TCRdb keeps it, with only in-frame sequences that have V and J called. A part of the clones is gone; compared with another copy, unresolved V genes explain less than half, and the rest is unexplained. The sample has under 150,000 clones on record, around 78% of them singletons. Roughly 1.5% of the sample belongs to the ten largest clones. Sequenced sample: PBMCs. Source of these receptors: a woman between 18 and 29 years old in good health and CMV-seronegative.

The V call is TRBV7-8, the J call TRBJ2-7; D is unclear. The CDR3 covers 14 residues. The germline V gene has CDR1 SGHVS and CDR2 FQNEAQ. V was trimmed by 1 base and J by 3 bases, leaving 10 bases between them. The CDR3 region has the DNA TGTGCCAGCAGCTTAGAATTTAACAGCTACGAGCAGTACTTC. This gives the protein CASSLEFNSYEQYF.

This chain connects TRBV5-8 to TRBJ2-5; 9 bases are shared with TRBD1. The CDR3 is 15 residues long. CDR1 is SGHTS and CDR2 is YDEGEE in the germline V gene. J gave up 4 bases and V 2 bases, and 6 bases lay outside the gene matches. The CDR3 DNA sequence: TGTGCCAGCAGCTTTGGGACAGGGCCCTCAGAGACCCAGTACTTC. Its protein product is CASSFGTGPSETQYF.